The source of this T cell receptor (beta chain) is a study of beta chain features in type 1 diabetes. As for the study in general: Over all samples combined, fewer than 140,000,000 sorted cells were examined.

This clone was counted ten times or more. The ends were cut back, 6 bases at V and 7 bases at J, with 16 bases in the middle. Germline lookup yields CDR1 MNHNY and CDR2 SVGAGI (reference sequence). The CDR3 covers 14 residues. Sequencing targeted expressed TCRB transcripts, as all isolated RNA had been reverse transcribed. TCRdb keeps only in-frame clones here, not all; method: immunoSEQ multiplex PCR. The sample carries about 340,000 clones, 6.5% to 10% recorded once. V and J are TRBV6-6 and TRBJ2-1, with D uncertain. The specimen was central memory CD4+ T cells from blood. This sequence was found in a young woman in good health. DNA for the CDR3: TGTGCCAGCAGCCCGACGGTCCGAACGAATGAGCAGTTCTTC. Protein product: CASSPTVRTNEQFF.